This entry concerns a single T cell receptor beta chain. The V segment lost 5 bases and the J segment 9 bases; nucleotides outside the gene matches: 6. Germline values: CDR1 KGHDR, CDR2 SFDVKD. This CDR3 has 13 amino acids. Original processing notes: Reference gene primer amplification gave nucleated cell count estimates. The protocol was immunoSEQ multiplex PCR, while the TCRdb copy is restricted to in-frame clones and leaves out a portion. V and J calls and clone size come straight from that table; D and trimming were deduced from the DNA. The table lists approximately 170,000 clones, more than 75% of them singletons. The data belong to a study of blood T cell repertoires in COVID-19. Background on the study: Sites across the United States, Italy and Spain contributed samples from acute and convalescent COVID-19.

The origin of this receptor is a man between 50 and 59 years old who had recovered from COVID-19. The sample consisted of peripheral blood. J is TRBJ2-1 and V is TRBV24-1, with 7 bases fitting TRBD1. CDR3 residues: CATSVQTGSEQFF. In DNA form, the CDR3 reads TGTGCCACCAGTGTCCAGACAGGGAGTGAGCAGTTCTTC.